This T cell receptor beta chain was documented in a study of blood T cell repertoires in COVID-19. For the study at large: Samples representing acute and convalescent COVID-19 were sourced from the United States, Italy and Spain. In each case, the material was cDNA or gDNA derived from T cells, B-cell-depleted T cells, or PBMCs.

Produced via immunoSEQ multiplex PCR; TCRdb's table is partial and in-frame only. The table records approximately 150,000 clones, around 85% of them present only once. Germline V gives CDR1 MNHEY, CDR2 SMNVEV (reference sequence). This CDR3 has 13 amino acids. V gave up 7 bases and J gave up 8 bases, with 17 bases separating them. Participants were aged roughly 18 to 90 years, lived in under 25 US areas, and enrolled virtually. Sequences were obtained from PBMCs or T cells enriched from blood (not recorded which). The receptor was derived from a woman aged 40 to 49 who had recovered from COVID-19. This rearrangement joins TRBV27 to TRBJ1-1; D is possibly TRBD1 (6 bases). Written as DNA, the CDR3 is TGTGCCAGCACGGGCAGGGGTAGGGCGGAAGCTTTCTTT. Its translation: CASTGRGRAEAFF.